This passage covers 21 T cell receptor beta chains from one sample sequenced in a study of blood T cell repertoires in COVID-19. Produced via immunoSEQ multiplex PCR; TCRdb's table is partial and in-frame only. The table has about 360,000 clones, 88% seen once. Sequenced: PBMCs or T cells enriched from blood (not recorded which). These receptors were collected from a woman aged 40 to 50 with acute COVID-19.

The chain couples TRBV5-1 to TRBJ2-1; 10 bases match TRBD1. V lost 0 bases and J lost 0; bases outside the gene matches: 9. The length of the CDR3 is 19 residues. The germline V gene encodes CDR1 SGHRS and CDR2 YFSETQ. The CDR3 loop is CASSLDLGQGIGSYNEQFF. The CDR3 DNA is TGCGCCAGCAGCTTGGATTTGGGACAGGGGATCGGCTCCTACAATGAGCAGTTCTTC.

The CDR3 DNA is TGTGCCAGCTCACAGGGGAGGGCTGCAACTAATGAAAAACTGTTTTTT. Its protein product is CASSQGRAATNEKLFF. The chain recombines TRBV18 with TRBJ1-4; the D gene is possibly TRBD1 (5 bases). The CDR3 runs to 16 residues. Looked up from germline, CDR1 is KGHSH and CDR2 is LQKENI. V lost 4 bases and J 0 bases, leaving 12 bases between the germline ends.

J is TRBJ1-5 and V is TRBV5-5, with 7 bases identical to TRBD1. Germline V gives CDR1 SGHKS, CDR2 YYEKEE (reference sequence). The V and J ends lost 4 bases and 5 bases, in that order; junction bases with no gene match: 9. CDR3 length: 15 amino acids. The CDR3 reads CASSTDGQADQPQHF. CDR3 nucleotides: TGTGCCAGCAGCACGGACGGACAGGCGGATCAGCCCCAGCATTTT.

This clone was counted a few times. The J gene is TRBJ2-1, the V gene TRBV10-3, with 9 bases fitting TRBD1. The CDR3 covers 13 residues. Germline CDR1 and CDR2: ENHRY and SYGVKD. J gave up 7 bases and V 8 bases, and 6 bases lay outside the gene matches. CDR3 nucleotide sequence: TGTGCCATCGGGGACAGGGTAGGGAATGAGCAGTTCTTC. Residues: CAIGDRVGNEQFF.

The chain couples TRBV7-2 to TRBJ2-1; 8 nucleotides match TRBD2. Germline assignment: CDR1 SGHTA and CDR2 FQGNSA. CDR3 size: 15 residues. With 5 bases clipped from V and 0 bases from J, the junction kept 3 bases outside the gene matches. The chain's CDR3 is CASSISGVSYNEQFF. The CDR3, as DNA: TGTGCCAGCAGCATTAGCGGGGTCTCCTACAATGAGCAGTTCTTC.

This clone was counted between two and nine times. The rearrangement joins TRBV2 to TRBJ2-1; D perhaps matches TRBD2 (6 bases). The V gene's germline CDR1 is SNHLY and CDR2 FYNNEI. The germline V and J ends were trimmed by 6 bases and 4 bases, with 16 bases remaining between them. This CDR3 is 15 amino acids long. This chain's CDR3 is CASRVGTSTYNEQFF. In DNA, the CDR3 is TGTGCCAGCAGGGTCGGGACTTCTACGTACAATGAGCAGTTCTTC.

To note about this clone: Other DNA sequences in the sample encode the same CDR3. In DNA form, the CDR3 reads TGTGCCAGCAGCTTAGGCAGGGGGAATCAGCCCCAGCATTTT. Protein: CASSLGRGNQPQHF. The genes are TRBV7-9 and TRBJ1-5; 7 nucleotides agree with TRBD1. This CDR3 region has 14 residues. The trim removed 1 base at V and 4 bases at J, leaving 1 base unmatched. The germline V gene has CDR1 SEHNR and CDR2 FQNEAQ (reference sequence).

The rearrangement links TRBV25-1 to TRBJ2-7, with D possibly being TRBD2 (5 bases). Germline V gene data show CDR1 as MGHDK and CDR2 as SYGVNS. V was cut by 8 bases and J by 6 bases, with 14 bases left in between. The CDR3 sequence is 12 residues long. The CDR3 bases are TGTGCCAGCTCGGACGGACTCCGCGAGCAGTACTTC. Protein sequence: CASSDGLREQYF.

The chain employs TRBV7-2 and TRBJ2-3; 8 positions match TRBD2. Germline CDR1 and CDR2: SGHTA and FQGNSA. This CDR3 comprises 16 residues. Trimming cost V 3 bases and J 5 bases; bases outside gene matches: 10. The DNA for the CDR3 is TGTGCCAGCAGCTTCCAAACGGGGGGGCCGATAGATACGCAGTATTTT. Translation gives CASSFQTGGPIDTQYF.

CDR3 coding DNA: TGCGCCAGCAGCTTGGGAGGGACAGGGAATTATGGCTACACCTTC. Its translation is CASSLGGTGNYGYTF. The V and J genes are TRBV5-1 and TRBJ1-2, with 9 bases identical to TRBD1. The CDR3 runs to 15 residues. J was trimmed by 5 bases and V by 0 bases; bases with no gene match: 5. CDR1 and CDR2 from the germline V gene are SGHRS and YFSETQ.

This chain uses TRBV10-2 with TRBJ1-5; D is unclear. The CDR3 consists of 13 residues. CDR1 is WSHSY, CDR2 SAAADI, per germline. Trimming cost V 3 bases and J 3 bases, with 6 bases left between them. In nucleotides, the CDR3 is TGCGCCAGCAGTGATCAGTCCAATCAGCCCCAGCATTTT. Protein product: CASSDQSNQPQHF.

The V gene is TRBV3-1 (or the pseudogene TRBV3-2), the J gene TRBJ1-2, with D perhaps matching TRBD1 (5 bases). Germline V lookup: CDR1 LGHDT, CDR2 YNNKEL (reference sequence). The CDR3 totals 15 residues. The V end lost 0 bases, the J end lost 1 base, and 9 bases lay between the germline ends. The DNA for the CDR3 is TGTGCCAGCAGCCAAGATTACGGGGGTAACTATGGCTACACCTTC. It codes for CASSQDYGGNYGYTF.

The CDR3: CASSVGTSNQPQHF. CDR3 sequence (DNA): TGTGCCAGCAGCGTGGGGACAAGTAATCAGCCCCAGCATTTT. V and J are TRBV9 and TRBJ1-5, with D perhaps TRBD1 (6 bases). CDR1 is SGDLS, CDR2 YYNGEE, per germline. The CDR3 is made up of 14 amino acids. The V end lost 2 bases, the J end lost 4 bases, and 10 bases lay between the germline ends.

V usage is TRBV21-1 and J usage is TRBJ2-1; the table's D call, TRBD1, has no DNA check behind it. TRBV21-1 is noted as a pseudogene. The CDR3 is 17 amino acids. The CDR3 is CASSKGDGDRAYNEQFF. The CDR3 bases are TGTGCCAGCAGCAAAGGAGACGGGGACAGGGCCTACAATGAGCAGTTCTTC.

This clone was seen only once. The chain recombines TRBV2 with TRBJ2-1; 10 nucleotides line up with TRBD2. Trimming took 11 bases from V and 9 from J; bases not matched to a gene: 10. Germline loops: CDR1 SNHLY, CDR2 FYNNEI. The CDR3 is 13 residues long. CDR3 sequence: CAVVLAGDVEQFF. The DNA for the CDR3 is TGTGCCGTAGTGCTAGCGGGGGATGTTGAGCAGTTCTTC.

This sequence joins TRBV9 and TRBJ1-2; D gene uncertain. This CDR3 has 15 residues. The ends were cut back, 3 bases at V and 4 bases at J, with 16 bases in the middle. Germline assignment: CDR1 SGDLS and CDR2 YYNGEE. CDR3 amino acids: CASSGREDEPYGYTF. In DNA form, the CDR3 reads TGTGCCAGCAGCGGCCGGGAGGACGAACCCTATGGCTACACCTTC.

V gene TRBV11-2 combines with J gene TRBJ2-1; D is perhaps TRBD2 (5 bases). V was shortened by 2 bases and J by 3 bases, with 8 bases between the two germline ends. The CDR3 totals 14 residues. Germline V CDR1 and CDR2: SGHAT, FQNNGV. This CDR3 reads CASSLSEGYNEQFF. CDR3 in DNA: TGTGCCAGCAGCTTAAGCGAGGGCTACAATGAGCAGTTCTTC. Variable domain in full (rest from reference TRBV11-2 and TRBJ2-1): EAGVAQSPRYKIIEKRQSVAFWCNPISGHATLYWYQQILGQGPKLLIQFQNNGVVDDSQLPKDRFSAERLKGVDSTLKIQPAKLEDSAVYLCASSLSEGYNEQFFGPGTRLTVL.

This rearrangement joins TRBV2 to TRBJ2-7; D is possibly TRBD2 (6 bases). Germline CDR1 reads SNHLY; CDR2 reads FYNNEI. V lost 6 bases to trimming and J lost 2 bases, with 20 bases between them. This CDR3 has 16 amino acids. In DNA, the CDR3 is TGTGCCAGCAGCTCTTGGGGGGTCGAGTCCCCCTACGAGCAGTACTTC. Its translation: CASSSWGVESPYEQYF. The full variable domain, rest sourced from reference TRBV2 and TRBJ2-7, is EPEVTQTPSHQVTQMGQEVILRCVPISNHLYFYWYRQILGQKVEFLVSFYNNEISEKSEIFDDQFSVERPDGSNFTLKIRSTKLEDSAMYFCASSSWGVESPYEQYFGPGTRLTVT.

V gene TRBV7-2 combines with J gene TRBJ2-3; 11 nucleotides agree with TRBD2. The CDR3 has 16 amino acids. Germline V gene lookup returns CDR1 SGHTA and CDR2 FQGNSA. The ends lost 5 bases at V and 4 bases at J; junction bases unmatched: 8. CDR3: CASSLRLAGSADTQYF. The CDR3 nucleotides are TGTGCCAGCAGCCTAAGACTAGCGGGGAGCGCAGATACGCAGTATTTT.

This clone was recorded once. In DNA, the CDR3 is TGTGCCAGCAGTGACACAGGAGTCTATGGCTACACCTTC. Translation: CASSDTGVYGYTF. The gene calls are TRBV6-1 and TRBJ1-2; D is possibly TRBD1 (5 bases). Looked up from germline, CDR1 is MNHNS and CDR2 is SASEGT. V was shortened by 3 bases and J by 4 bases, with 9 bases between the two germline ends. The CDR3 runs 13 residues.

This clone was recorded once. The chain carries TRBV11-2 and TRBJ2-3, with 11 bases lining up with TRBD2. Germline V gene lookup returns CDR1 SGHAT and CDR2 FQNNGV. This CDR3 is 16 amino acids long. Unmatched junction bases numbered 9, after V lost 5 bases and J lost 5 bases. The CDR3 DNA reads TGTGCCAGCAGCCTGGATAGCGGGGGGGCGGGAGATACGCAGTATTTT. This sequence encodes CASSLDSGGAGDTQYF.